Sequencing of this T cell receptor (beta chain) was carried out in a study of T cells expressing NK-cell markers. Study-wide background: Seven HCMV-seropositive donors and one seronegative donor made up the eight sequenced donors.

TCRdb derives one entry per CDR3 protein from the 5' RACE reads, leaving out DNA. This table holds 300,000 or so distinct CDR3 sequences. Study-wide findings and caveats: Topping the CD3+CD56-NKG2C+ fraction as well were these clonotypes, in four donors.

Regarding this clonotype: The antigen is undetermined.

The source of this sequence is a woman between 18 and 69 years old in good health. Sequenced: blood T cells: a sorted CD56 or NKG2C T cell subset, CD4+ or CD8+ T cells, or bulk PBMC T cells (not recorded which).

The CDR3 loop reads CSATFPTGPSGDIQYF. The V and J genes are TRBV20-1 and TRBJ2-4; TCRdb outputs TRBD1, but without DNA this stays unchecked. The V gene's germline CDR1 is DFQATT and CDR2 SNEGSKA (reference sequence). The CDR3 contains 16 residues.